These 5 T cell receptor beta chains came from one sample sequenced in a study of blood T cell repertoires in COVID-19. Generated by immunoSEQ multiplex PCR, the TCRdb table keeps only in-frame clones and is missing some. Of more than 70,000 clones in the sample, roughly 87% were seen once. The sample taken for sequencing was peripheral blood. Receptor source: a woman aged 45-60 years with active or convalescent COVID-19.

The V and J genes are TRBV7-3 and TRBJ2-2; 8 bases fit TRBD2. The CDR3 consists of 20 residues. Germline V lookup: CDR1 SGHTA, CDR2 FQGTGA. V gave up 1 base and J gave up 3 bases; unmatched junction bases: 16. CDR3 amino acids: CASSLIPSFSGGLDTGELFF. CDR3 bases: TGTGCCAGCAGCTTAATTCCCTCGTTCTCGGGGGGGCTGGACACCGGGGAGCTGTTTTTT.

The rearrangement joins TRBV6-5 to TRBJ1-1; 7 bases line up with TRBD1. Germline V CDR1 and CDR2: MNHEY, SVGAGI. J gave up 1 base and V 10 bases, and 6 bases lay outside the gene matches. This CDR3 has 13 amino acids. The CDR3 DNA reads TGTGCCACCAAGGGACAGCGGAACACTGAAGCTTTCTTT. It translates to CATKGQRNTEAFF.

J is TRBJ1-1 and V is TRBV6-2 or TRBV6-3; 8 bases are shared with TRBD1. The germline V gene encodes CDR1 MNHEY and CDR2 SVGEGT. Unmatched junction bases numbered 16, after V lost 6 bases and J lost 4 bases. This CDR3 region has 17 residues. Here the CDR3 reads CASSRSASRGRITEAFF. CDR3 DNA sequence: TGTGCCAGCAGCCGTTCAGCGTCCAGGGGGCGAATCACTGAAGCTTTCTTT.

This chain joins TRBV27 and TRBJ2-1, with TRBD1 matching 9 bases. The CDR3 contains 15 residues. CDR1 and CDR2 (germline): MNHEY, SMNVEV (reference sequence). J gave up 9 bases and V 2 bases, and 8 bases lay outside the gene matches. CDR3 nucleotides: TGTGCCAGCAGTTTACCGGGACAGGGCGATGGTGAGCAGTTCTTC. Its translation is CASSLPGQGDGEQFF.

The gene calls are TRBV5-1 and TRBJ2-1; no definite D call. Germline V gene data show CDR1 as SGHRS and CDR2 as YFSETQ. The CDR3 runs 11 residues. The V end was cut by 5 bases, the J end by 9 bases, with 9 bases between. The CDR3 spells CASRLAVEQFF. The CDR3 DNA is TGCGCCAGCAGGTTAGCCGTTGAGCAGTTCTTC.